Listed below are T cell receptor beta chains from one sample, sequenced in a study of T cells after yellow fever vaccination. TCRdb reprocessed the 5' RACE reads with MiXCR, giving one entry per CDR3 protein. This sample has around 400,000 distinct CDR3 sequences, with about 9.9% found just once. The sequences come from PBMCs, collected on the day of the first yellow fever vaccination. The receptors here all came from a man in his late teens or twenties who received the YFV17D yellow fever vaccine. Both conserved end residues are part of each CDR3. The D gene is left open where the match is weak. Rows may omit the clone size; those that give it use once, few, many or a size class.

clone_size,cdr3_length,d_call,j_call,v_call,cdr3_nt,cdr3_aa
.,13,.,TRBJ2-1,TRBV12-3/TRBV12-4,TGTGCCAGCAGTGGGGGCCCAGCCGAGGAGCAGTTCTTC,CASSGGPAEEQFF
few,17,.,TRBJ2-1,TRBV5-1,TGCGCCAGCAGCCTACGTGATCAGAGCAAGTCCTACAATGAGCAGTTCTTC,CASSLRDQSKSYNEQFF
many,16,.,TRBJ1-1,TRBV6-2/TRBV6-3,TGTGCCAGCAGTGATGATCCGGGACGAACGAACACTGAAGCTTTCTTT,CASSDDPGRTNTEAFF
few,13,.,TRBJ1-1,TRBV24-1,TGTGCCACCAGGAGAGGGGCGGACACTGAAGCTTTCTTT,CATRRGADTEAFF
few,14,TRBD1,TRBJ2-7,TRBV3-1,TGTGCCAGCAGCCAAACAGGGGGCGCCTACGAGCAGTACTTC,CASSQTGGAYEQYF
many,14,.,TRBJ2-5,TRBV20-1,TGCAGTGCTTACGTCGGGGGATCCCAAGAGACCCAGTACTTC,CSAYVGGSQETQYF
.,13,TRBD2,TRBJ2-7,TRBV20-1,TGCAGTGCCCCCGGGACTAGTCTCCACGAGCAGTACTTC,CSAPGTSLHEQYF
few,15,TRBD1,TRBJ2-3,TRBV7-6,TGTGCCAGCAGCCATGGGGACAGACCGGGGGATACGCAGTATTTT,CASSHGDRPGDTQYF
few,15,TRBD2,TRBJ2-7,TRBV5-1,TGCGCCAGCAGCACAGTGGCGGGGGTCGTTAACGAGCAGTACTTC,CASSTVAGVVNEQYF
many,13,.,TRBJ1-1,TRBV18,TGTGCCAGCTCACAGGGTCGGGACACTGAAGCTTTCTTT,CASSQGRDTEAFF
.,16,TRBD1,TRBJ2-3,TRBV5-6,TGTGCCAGCAGCGCCGCGGGACAGGGGCGCACAGATACGCAGTATTTT,CASSAAGQGRTDTQYF
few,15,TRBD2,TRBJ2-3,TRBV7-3,TGTGCCAGCAGCCGACTAGCGGGGGAAGGAGATACGCAGTATTTT,CASSRLAGEGDTQYF
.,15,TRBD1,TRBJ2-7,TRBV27,TGTGCCAGCAGTTTTCATCCAGGGGGCCTCAACGAGCAGTACTTC,CASSFHPGGLNEQYF
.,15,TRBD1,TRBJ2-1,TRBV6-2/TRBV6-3,TGTGCCAGCAGTTTACAGGGGATCTCCTACAATGAGCAGTTCTTC,CASSLQGISYNEQFF
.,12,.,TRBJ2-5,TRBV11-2,TGTGCCAGCAGCTTAATACAGACAGACCCGTACTTC,CASSLIQTDPYF
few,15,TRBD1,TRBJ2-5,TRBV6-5,TGTGCCAGCAGTTACCGGGACAGGGAGATAGAGACCCAGTACTTC,CASSYRDREIETQYF
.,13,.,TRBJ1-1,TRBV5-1,TGCGCCAGCAGCAGACAAGGAGAGACTGAAGCTTTCTTT,CASSRQGETEAFF